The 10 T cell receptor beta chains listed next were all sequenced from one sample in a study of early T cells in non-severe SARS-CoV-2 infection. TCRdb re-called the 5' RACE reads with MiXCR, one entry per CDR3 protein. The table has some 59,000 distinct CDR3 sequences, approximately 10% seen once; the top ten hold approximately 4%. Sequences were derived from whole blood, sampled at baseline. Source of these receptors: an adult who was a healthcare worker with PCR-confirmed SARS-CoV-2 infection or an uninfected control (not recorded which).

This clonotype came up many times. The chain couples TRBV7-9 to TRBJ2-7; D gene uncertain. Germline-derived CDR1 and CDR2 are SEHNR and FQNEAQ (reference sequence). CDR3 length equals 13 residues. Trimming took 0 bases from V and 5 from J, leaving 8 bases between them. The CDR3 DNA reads TGTGCCAGCAGCTTAGCTGACGGCGACGAGCAGTACTTC. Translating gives CASSLADGDEQYF.

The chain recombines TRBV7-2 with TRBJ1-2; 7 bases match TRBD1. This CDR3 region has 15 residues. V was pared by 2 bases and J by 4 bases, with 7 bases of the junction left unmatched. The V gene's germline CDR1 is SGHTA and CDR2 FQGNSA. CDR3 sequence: CASSLIEGAAYGYTF. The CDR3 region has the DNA TGTGCCAGCAGCTTAATCGAGGGGGCGGCCTATGGCTACACCTTC.

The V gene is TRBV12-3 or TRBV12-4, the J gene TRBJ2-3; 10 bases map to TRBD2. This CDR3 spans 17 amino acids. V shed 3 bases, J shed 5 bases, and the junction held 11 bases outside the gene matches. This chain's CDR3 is CASSLILLAGVVDTQYF. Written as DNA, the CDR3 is TGTGCCAGCAGTTTGATTCTGCTAGCGGGAGTGGTAGATACGCAGTATTTT.

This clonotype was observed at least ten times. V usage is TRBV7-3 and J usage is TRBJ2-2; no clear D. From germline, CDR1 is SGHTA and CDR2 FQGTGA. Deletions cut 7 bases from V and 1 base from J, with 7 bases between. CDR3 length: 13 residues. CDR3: CASKKGNTGELFF. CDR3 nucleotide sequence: TGTGCCAGCAAGAAAGGGAACACCGGGGAGCTGTTTTTT.

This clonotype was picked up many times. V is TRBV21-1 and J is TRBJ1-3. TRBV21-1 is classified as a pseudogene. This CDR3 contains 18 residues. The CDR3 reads CASSQIVSRAGSGNTIYF. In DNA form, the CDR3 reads TGTGCCAGCAGCCAAATAGTTAGTAGGGCTGGCTCTGGAAACACCATATATTTT.

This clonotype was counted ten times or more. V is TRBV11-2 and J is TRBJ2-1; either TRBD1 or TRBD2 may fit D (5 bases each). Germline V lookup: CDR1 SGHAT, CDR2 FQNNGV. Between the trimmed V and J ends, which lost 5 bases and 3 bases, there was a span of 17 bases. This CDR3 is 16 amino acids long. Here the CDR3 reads CASSPLSGTFYNEQFF. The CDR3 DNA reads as TGTGCCAGCAGCCCTCTCTCCGGGACCTTCTACAATGAGCAGTTCTTC.

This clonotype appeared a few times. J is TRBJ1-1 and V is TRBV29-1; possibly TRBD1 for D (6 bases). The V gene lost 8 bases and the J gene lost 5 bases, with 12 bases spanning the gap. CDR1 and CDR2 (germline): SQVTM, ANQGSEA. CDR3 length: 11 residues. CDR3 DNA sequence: TGCAGCTCCGGAAGGGGGACTGAAGCTTTCTTT. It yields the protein CSSGRGTEAFF.

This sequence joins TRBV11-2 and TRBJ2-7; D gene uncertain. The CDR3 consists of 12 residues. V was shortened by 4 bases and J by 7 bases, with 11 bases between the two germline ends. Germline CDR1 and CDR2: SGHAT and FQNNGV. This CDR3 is CASSSGPLEQYF. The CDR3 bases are TGTGCCAGCAGCTCGGGCCCCCTGGAGCAGTACTTC.

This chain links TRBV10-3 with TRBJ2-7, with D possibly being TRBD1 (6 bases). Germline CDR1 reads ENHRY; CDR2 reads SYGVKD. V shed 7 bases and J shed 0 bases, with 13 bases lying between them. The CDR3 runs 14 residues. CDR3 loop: CAIKGGPSSYEQYF. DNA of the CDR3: TGTGCCATCAAAGGGGGACCGAGCTCCTACGAGCAGTACTTC.

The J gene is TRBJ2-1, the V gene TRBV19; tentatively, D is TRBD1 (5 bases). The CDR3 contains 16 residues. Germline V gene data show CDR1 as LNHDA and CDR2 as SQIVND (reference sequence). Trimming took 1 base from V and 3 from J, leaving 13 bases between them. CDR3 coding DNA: TGTGCCAGTAGTATAGGGGTACAGGAGCTCTACAATGAGCAGTTCTTC. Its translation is CASSIGVQELYNEQFF.